The source of this T cell receptor (beta chain) is a study of shared clonotypes between healthy human individuals (dated by TCRdb to about 2020). Turning to the overall study: A few men and two women, aged 18 to 49 years, made up the cohort. For each donor, three plates each were used for CD4 naive and CD4 memory, two plates were used for CD8 naive, and one plate was used for CD8 memory. To estimate repertoire size and how much clonotype sharing occurs between individuals, the study deeply sequenced the blood TCR repertoires of several healthy adults. To increase sequencing depth and limit assay-specific biases, TCR repertoire library preparation and sequencing were carried out by different laboratories using diverse techniques. Between about 0.94 and 8.9 billion PBMCs per donor were obtained by leukapheresis. Points the paper makes about the study in general: Larger estimated clonotype richness was generally found for naive subsets than for memory subsets. Pairwise subsampling led to the expectation that sequencing depth would affect the degree of clonotype sharing among donors. Rarefaction of sorted-subset datasets indicated incomplete sequencing despite the large sequencing depth. Higher generation probabilities were observed for clonotypes shared by all four sorted-subset donors than for non-shared clonotypes. Sampling was restricted to blood, and TCR repertoires in tissues likely differ from the TCR repertoires found in blood. The small number of donors limited the genetic and exposure-history diversity represented. Roughly 5% of naive CD4, roughly 3.5% of naive CD8, around 2.3% of memory CD4, and approximately 0.4% of memory CD8 clonotypes were shared across four donors.

TCR CDR3 regions were amplified from genomic DNA by multiplex PCR using the deep immunoSEQ assay. Extracted genomic DNA from each cell subset was spread evenly across all wells of several immunoSEQ 96-well plates, with each plate serving as a replicate. For sorted subsets, around 0.2 ug genomic DNA, equal to 25,000 to 35,000 T cell genomes, was loaded into each replicate PCR. Purified libraries were measured with a Qubit 3.0 fluorometer, size-checked on a Bioanalyzer 2100, and measured again with the KAPA Library Quantification kit. Every immunoSEQ 96-well plate was sequenced on a separate single-read 150-cycle Illumina NextSeq 550 flow cell. Regarding the original processing steps: The immunoSEQ output contained only junctional sequences without quality scores, so filtering could not match that applied to full-length reads. To assign V/J genes and CDR3, sequences were annotated using PyIR, a Python wrapper for IgBLAST v1.9, with IMGT germline references. Reads were filtered out if the reads had weak V/J assignments (E-value above 1e-6), no CDR3, stop codons, out-of-frame junctions, or ambiguous translated residues. A V3J clonotype was defined by an identical inferred V gene, J gene, and CDR3 amino acid sequence. Percentage overlap between repertoires was calculated by dividing the number of shared unique clonotypes by the size of the smaller repertoire. Three approaches were used to assess repertoire richness: RTK rarefaction, the Chao1 estimator, and Recon v2.1 estimates of unobserved clonotypes. Generation probabilities were computed with OLGA for all TCRbeta clonotypes obtained by the gDNA method from a few donors. The table comes from immuneACCESS by way of TCRdb, which keeps in-frame sequences with V and J called. Part of the clones is missing from these tables; in studies checked, under half for an unresolved V gene and the rest for unknown reasons. V and J calls and clone size are as listed in that table; D and trimming were resolved from the DNA. This sample comprises around 1.9 million clones, about 93% of them detected only once. Clones ranked in the top ten supply around 1.7% of the sample.

For the CD8 naive samples, CD45RO-negative cells were positively selected for CCR7, yielding a CD45RA+CCR7+ population from which TemRA cells were excluded. The donors were healthy, HIV-negative adults who had no recently reported acute infections or vaccinations. All donors were Caucasian adults living in Nashville, Tennessee, USA. Blood was collected by leukapheresis, and PBMCs were isolated by Ficoll-Histopaque density gradient centrifugation and then cryopreserved in liquid nitrogen vapor phase. Purity and quantity of every magnetically sorted T cell population were checked by analytical flow cytometry. From each sorted fraction, genomic DNA was isolated and quantified by UV absorbance on a Nanodrop 2000c. Comment on this clone: Its antigen is currently not known. Per-base quality was not reported, and no clone a single base away is much larger than it.

Including cysteine and phenylalanine, the CDR3 has 13 amino acids. CDR3 DNA only is kept here, 39 bases in frame from base 1. The germline V gene specifies SQVTM as CDR1 and ANQGSEA as CDR2. V is cut by 1 base and J by 5 bases, and the space between the germline ends is 9 bases. The V and J segments used are TRBV29-1 and TRBJ1-5; a confident D gene designation cannot be given. Sample: naive CD8+ T cells from PBMCs. This specimen's cell subset or site label, interpreted: CD45RA+CCR7+. This sequence was found in a man between 18 and 29 years old in good health. Some clones in this sample may be carry-over from other donors' samples. Here the CDR3 is given as CSVEGEGDQPQHF. The DNA sequence reads TGCAGCGTTGAAGGCGAGGGCGATCAGCCCCAGCATTTT.